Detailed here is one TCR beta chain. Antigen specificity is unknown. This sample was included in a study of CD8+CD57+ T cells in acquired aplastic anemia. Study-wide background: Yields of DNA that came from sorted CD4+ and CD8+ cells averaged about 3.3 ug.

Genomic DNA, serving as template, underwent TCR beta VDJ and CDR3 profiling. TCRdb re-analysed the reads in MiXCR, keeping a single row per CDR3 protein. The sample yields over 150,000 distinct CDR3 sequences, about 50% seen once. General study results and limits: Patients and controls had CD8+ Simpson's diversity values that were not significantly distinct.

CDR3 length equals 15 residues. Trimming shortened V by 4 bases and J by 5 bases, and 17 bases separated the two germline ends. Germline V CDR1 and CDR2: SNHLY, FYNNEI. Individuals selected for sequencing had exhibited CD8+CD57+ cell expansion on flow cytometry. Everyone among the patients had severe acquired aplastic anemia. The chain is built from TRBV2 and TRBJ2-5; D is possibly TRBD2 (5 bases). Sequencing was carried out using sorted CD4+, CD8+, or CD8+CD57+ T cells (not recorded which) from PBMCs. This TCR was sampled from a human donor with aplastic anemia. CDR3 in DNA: TGTGCCAGCAGTGCGGGGATATACTCATCGGAGACCCAGTACTTC. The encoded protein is CASSAGIYSSETQYF.